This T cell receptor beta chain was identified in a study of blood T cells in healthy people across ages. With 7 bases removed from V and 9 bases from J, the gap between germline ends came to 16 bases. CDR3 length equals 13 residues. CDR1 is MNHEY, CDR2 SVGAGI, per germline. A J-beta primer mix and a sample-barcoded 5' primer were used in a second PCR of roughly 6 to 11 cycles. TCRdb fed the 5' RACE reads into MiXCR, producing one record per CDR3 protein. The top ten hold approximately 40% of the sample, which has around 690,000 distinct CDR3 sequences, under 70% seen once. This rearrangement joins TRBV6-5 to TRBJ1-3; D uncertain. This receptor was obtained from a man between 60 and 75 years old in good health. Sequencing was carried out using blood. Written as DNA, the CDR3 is TGTGCCAGCAACAAGTGGCCGGAGAGCACCATATATTTT. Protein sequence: CASNKWPESTIYF.